This entry is about one T cell receptor beta chain. What it binds is unknown. This record belongs to a study of cytomegalovirus exposure and HLA in healthy donors. Each donor was healthy, and each was a bone marrow donor. The PCR was carried out with 60 Vbeta primers and 13 Jbeta primers. This table comes from immunoSEQ multiplex PCR, and its TCRdb copy is limited to in-frame clones, with some not included. The repertoire holds roughly 160,000 clones, 85% seen once, with 1% in the top ten. The study, taken as a whole, reports: In a later analysis, most CMV-associated TCR beta chains appeared HLA-restricted. In a later analysis, TCR association rates varied by HLA locus: DRB1 most, HLA-C fewest. Several of the most significant clusters were apparently associated with common viral pathogens in a later analysis.

The V end was cut by 3 bases, the J end by 9 bases, with 10 bases between. Per germline, CDR1 SGHDT and CDR2 YYEEEE. The CDR3 runs to 12 residues. Sequenced input: PBMCs. The clonotype was recovered from a boy between 2 and 10 years old in good health and CMV-seronegative. The chain joins TRBV5-6 to TRBJ1-5; a possible D gene is TRBD1 (5 bases). Here the CDR3 reads CASSWQGGPQHF. CDR3 sequence (DNA): TGTGCCAGCAGCTGGCAGGGTGGGCCCCAGCATTTT.